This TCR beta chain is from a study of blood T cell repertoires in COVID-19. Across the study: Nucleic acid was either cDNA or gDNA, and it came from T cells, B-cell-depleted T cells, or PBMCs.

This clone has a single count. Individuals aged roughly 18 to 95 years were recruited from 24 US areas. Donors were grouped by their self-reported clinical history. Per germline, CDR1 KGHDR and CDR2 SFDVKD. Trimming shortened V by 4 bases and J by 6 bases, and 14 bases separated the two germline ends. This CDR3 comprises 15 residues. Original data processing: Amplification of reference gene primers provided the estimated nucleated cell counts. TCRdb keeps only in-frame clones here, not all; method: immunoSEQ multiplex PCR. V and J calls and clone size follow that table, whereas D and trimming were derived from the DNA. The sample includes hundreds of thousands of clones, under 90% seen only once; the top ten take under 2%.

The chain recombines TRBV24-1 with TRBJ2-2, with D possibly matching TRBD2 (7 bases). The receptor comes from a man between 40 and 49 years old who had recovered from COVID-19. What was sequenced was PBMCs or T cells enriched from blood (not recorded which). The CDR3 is CATSDRGRGSGELFF. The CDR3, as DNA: TGTGCCACCAGTGACCGGGGGAGGGGGTCCGGGGAGCTGTTTTTT.